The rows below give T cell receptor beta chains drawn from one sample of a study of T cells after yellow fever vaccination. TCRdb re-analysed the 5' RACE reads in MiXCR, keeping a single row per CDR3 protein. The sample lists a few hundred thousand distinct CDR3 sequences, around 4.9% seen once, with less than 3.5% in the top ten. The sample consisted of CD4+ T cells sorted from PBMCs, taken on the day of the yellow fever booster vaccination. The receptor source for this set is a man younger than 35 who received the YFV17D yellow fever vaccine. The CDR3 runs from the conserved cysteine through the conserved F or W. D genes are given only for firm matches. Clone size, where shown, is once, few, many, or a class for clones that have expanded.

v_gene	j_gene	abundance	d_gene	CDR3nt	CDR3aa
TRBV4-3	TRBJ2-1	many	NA	TGCGCCAGCAGCCGGGACGACAACAATGAGCAGTTCTTC	CASSRDDNNEQFF
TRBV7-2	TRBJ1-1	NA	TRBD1	TGTGCCAGCAGCGCCCACAGGGGGAACACTGAAGCTTTCTTT	CASSAHRGNTEAFF
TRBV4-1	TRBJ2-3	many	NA	TGCGCCAGCAGCCAAGTTCGGGGATGGGATACGCAGTATTTT	CASSQVRGWDTQYF
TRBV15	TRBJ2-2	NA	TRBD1	TGTGCCACCAGCAGAGAAGGACAGGGGTATTACGGGGAGCTGTTTTTT	CATSREGQGYYGELFF
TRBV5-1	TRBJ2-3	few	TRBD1	TGCGCCAGCAGCCGAGTGACAGGGTCTAGCACAGATACGCAGTATTTT	CASSRVTGSSTDTQYF
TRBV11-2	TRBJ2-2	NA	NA	TGTGCCAGCAGCCCAAGCGGGTCCGGGGAGCTGTTTTTT	CASSPSGSGELFF
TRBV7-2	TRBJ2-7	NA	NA	TGTGCCAGCAGGCCAGGGGTACACTACGAGCAGTACTTC	CASRPGVHYEQYF
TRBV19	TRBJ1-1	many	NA	TGTGCCAGTAACAACAGGCCGGAGAAGACTGAAGCTTTCTTT	CASNNRPEKTEAFF
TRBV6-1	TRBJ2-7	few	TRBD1	TGTGCCAGCAGTGAAGTTGGGACAGGGGACTACGAGCAGTACTTC	CASSEVGTGDYEQYF
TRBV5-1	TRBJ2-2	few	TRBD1	TGCGCCAGCAGCCCGGGACAGACCGGGGAGCTGTTTTTT	CASSPGQTGELFF
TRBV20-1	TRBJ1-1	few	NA	TGCAGTGCTAGGGGGAGGGCTGAAGCTTTCTTT	CSARGRAEAFF
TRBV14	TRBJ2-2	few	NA	TGTGCCAGCAGCCAAACCGTAGGGAATCACGGGGAGCTGTTTTTT	CASSQTVGNHGELFF
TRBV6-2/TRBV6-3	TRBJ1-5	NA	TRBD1	TGTGCCAGCAGTTACGGGGACAGGGGGCTTGGCAATCAGCCCCAGCATTTT	CASSYGDRGLGNQPQHF
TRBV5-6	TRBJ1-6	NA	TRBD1	TGTGCCAGCAGCTTTGGACAGGGAGGTTATTCACCCCTCCACTTT	CASSFGQGGYSPLHF
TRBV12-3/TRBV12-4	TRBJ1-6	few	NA	TGTGCCAGCAGTTTTGACAGCACTAATTCACCCCTCCACTTT	CASSFDSTNSPLHF
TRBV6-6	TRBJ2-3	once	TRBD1	TGTGCCAGCAGCGGGACAGACATCAACACAGATACGCAGTATTTT	CASSGTDINTDTQYF
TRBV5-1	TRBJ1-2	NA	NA	TGCGCCAGCAGGCCCTACCGGGACGGAGCTAACTATGGCTACACCTTC	CASRPYRDGANYGYTF
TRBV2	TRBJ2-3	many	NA	TGTGCCAGCAGTGAAGCGCTGGGGGCGACCACAGATACGCAGTATTTT	CASSEALGATTDTQYF
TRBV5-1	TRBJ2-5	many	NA	TGCGCCAGCAGCTTGAACCAAGAGACCCAGTACTTC	CASSLNQETQYF
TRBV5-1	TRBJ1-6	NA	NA	TGCGCCAGCAGCGGGGGCAGGGATAATTCACCCATCCACTTT	CASSGGRDNSPIHF
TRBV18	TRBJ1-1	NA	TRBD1	TGTGCCAGCTCACCATTACCAGGGGGCACTGAAGCTTTCTTT	CASSPLPGGTEAFF
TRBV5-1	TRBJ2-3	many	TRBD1	TGCGCCAGCACCGCCAAGACAGGGCCTCAGGATACGCAGTATTTT	CASTAKTGPQDTQYF
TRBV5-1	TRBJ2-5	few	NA	TGCGCCAGCAGCTCGGGGGCAGTCGTAGGAGAGACCCAGTACTTC	CASSSGAVVGETQYF
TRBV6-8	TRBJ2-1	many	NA	TGTGCCAGCAGCCACCCTAGCCCCCGTACGTACAATGAGCAGTTCTTC	CASSHPSPRTYNEQFF
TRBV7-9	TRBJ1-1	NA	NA	TGTGCCGGAATCGGGGGGAGCACTGAAGCTTTCTTT	CAGIGGSTEAFF
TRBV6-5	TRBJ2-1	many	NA	TGTGCCAGCAGTTACGGAGGAAATGAGCAGTTCTTC	CASSYGGNEQFF
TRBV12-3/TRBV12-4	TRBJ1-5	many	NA	TGTGCCAGCAGTCCCTCCGACGATCAGCCCCAGCATTTT	CASSPSDDQPQHF
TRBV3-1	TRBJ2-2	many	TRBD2	TGTGCCAGCAGCCCCGGACTAGCGGGGGTCTCGAACACCGGGGAGCTGTTTTTT	CASSPGLAGVSNTGELFF
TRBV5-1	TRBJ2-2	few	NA	TGCGCCAGCAGCTTAGGGGACTGGAACACCGGGGAGCTGTTTTTT	CASSLGDWNTGELFF
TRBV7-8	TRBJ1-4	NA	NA	TGTGCCAGCAGCTTATTGATGGGTACCCCGGAAAAACTGTTTTTT	CASSLLMGTPEKLFF
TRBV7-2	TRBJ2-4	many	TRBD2	TGTGCCAGCAGCCCAACTAGCGGGGGGTGGAACATTCAGTACTTC	CASSPTSGGWNIQYF
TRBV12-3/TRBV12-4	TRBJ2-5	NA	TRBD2	TGTGCCAGCGCCGTTTGGGGGTGGGGGACTAGCTATGAGACCCAGTACTTC	CASAVWGWGTSYETQYF
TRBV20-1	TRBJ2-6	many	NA	TGCAGTGCTTTTCCCATCAGCAGGGCTGGGGCCAACGTCCTGACTTTC	CSAFPISRAGANVLTF
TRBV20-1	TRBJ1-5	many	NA	TGCAGTGCTAGCCTACAGGATAATAGCAATCAGCCCCAGCATTTT	CSASLQDNSNQPQHF
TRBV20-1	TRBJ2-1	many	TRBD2	TGCAGTGCTAGAGTTAGCGGGGGATTCAATGAGCAGTTCTTC	CSARVSGGFNEQFF
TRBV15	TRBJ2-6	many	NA	TGTGCCACCAGCAGAGCGGGATTTCGCAGCTCTGGGGCCAACGTCCTGACTTTC	CATSRAGFRSSGANVLTF
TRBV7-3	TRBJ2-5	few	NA	TGTGCCAGCAGCCCCGCCGGGGGAGAGACCCAGTACTTC	CASSPAGGETQYF
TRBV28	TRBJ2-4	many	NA	TGTGCCAGCAGTCCCGCCCCCCGGACGGGGTTCCCCAAAAACATTCAGTACTTC	CASSPAPRTGFPKNIQYF
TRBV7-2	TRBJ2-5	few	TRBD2	TGTGCCAGCAGCTTAAACGGGGGGGCCATAGAGACCCAGTACTTC	CASSLNGGAIETQYF
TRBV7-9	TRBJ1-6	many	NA	TGTGCCAGCAGCTTAGGGGGGACGAGGAATTCACCCCTCCACTTT	CASSLGGTRNSPLHF
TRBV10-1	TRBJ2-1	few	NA	TGCGCCAGCAGTGAGTCGATAGGGGAGAATGAGCAGTTCTTC	CASSESIGENEQFF
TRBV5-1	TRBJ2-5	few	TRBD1	TGCGCCACCTCGAGGAACAGGGGAAAGGAGACCCAGTACTTC	CATSRNRGKETQYF
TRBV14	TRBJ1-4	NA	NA	TGTGCCAGCAGCCTCAATGCCGGGAATGAAAAACTGTTTTTT	CASSLNAGNEKLFF
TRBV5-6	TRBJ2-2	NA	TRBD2	TGTGCGGGGGGGACTAGCGGAGAGAACACCGGGGAGCTGTTTTTT	CAGGTSGENTGELFF
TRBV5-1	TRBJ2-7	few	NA	TGCGCCAGCAGCTTCGGGGGGCTACCGCAATCCTACGAGCAGTACTTC	CASSFGGLPQSYEQYF
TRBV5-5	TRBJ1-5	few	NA	TGTGCCAGCAGCTTATCAGGTTATAGCAATCAGCCCCAGCATTTT	CASSLSGYSNQPQHF
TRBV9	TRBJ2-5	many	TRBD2	TGTGCCAGCAGCGGTAGCGGGGGGTTAGAGACCCAGTACTTC	CASSGSGGLETQYF
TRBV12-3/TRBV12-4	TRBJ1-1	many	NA	TGTGCCAGCAAACCGGCCCAGGGCGGGAACACTGAAGCTTTCTTT	CASKPAQGGNTEAFF
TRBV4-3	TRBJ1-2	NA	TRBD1	TGCGCCAGCAGCCAAGATCGGGGGACAGCGGCCGGGGGCTACACCTTC	CASSQDRGTAAGGYTF
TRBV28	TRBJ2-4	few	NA	TGTGCCAGCTCCAACAGGTCCTTGGCCAAAAACATTCAGTACTTC	CASSNRSLAKNIQYF
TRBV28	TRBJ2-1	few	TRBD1	TGTGCCAGCAGTTTTCCCCTGGACAGGGGATACAATGAGCAGTTCTTC	CASSFPLDRGYNEQFF
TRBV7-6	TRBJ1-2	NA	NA	TGTGCCAGCAGCTTAGCCCTAGGGGACCACTATGGCTACACCTTC	CASSLALGDHYGYTF